These 9 T cell receptor beta chains were sequenced from one sample in a study of Ad26.COV2.S vaccination and SARS-CoV-2 variants. Clones were read by immunoSEQ multiplex PCR, and TCRdb kept only the in-frame ones, dropping some. The data hold 300,000 to 350,000 clones, with 90% observed a single time. This sample's treatment: approximately 18 received Ad26.COV2.S at low or high dose, single or two shots; 5 received placebo; per-sample allocation not given. Collection of samples fell on day 63 after the first vaccine or placebo injection. The sequenced sample was peripheral blood, obtained in a trial of Ad26.COV2.S vaccine versus placebo. The receptors shown here come from a person aged 18-65 years who received the Ad26.COV2.S COVID-19 vaccine or a placebo.

This clone turned up a few times. This chain uses TRBV5-8 with TRBJ1-1; tentatively, D is TRBD1 (5 bases). The V gene lost 5 bases and the J gene lost 5 bases, with 10 bases spanning the gap. In germline, CDR1 is SGHTS, CDR2 YDEGEE. The CDR3 runs to 12 residues. Here the CDR3 DNA reads TGTGCCAGCAGTCATGGGGGGACTGAAGCTTTCTTT. Its translation is CASSHGGTEAFF. The full variable domain, completed using reference TRBV5-8 and TRBJ1-1, is EAGVTQSPTHLIKTRGQQATLRCSPISGHTSVYWYQQALGLGLQFLLWYDEGEERNRGNFPPRFSGRQFPNYSSELNVNALELEDSALYLCASSHGGTEAFFGQGTRLTVV.

The gene calls are TRBV4-3 and TRBJ2-1; 8 bases match TRBD1. V shed 3 bases and J 4 bases; nucleotides not matched to a gene: 5. The CDR3 totals 15 residues. Per the germline V gene, CDR1 is LGHNA and CDR2 is YSLEER. The CDR3 sequence: CASSQDRVLYNEQFF. The CDR3 DNA is TGCGCCAGCAGCCAGGACAGGGTTCTATACAATGAGCAGTTCTTC.

The CDR3 coding sequence is TGTGCCAGCAGCCAATCGTCAGGGGCGAACACTGAAGCTTTCTTT. Translated, it gives CASSQSSGANTEAFF. The rearrangement uses TRBV16 and TRBJ1-1; tentatively, D is TRBD1 (6 bases). Trimming left V 0 bases short and J 1 base short, with 9 bases between. CDR1 is KGHSY and CDR2 is FQNENV in the germline V gene. The CDR3 covers 15 residues.

This clone was detected only once. The V call is TRBV6-5, the J call TRBJ2-3; TRBD2 might be the D (6 bases). The CDR3 is 14 residues long. Trimming stripped 6 bases from V and 1 base from J, with 11 bases between. Germline V gene lookup returns CDR1 MNHEY and CDR2 SVGAGI. The CDR3 nucleotides read TGTGCCAGCAGGTTAGCGGTGGGCACAGATACGCAGTATTTT. Translating gives CASRLAVGTDTQYF.

V usage is TRBV10-3 and J usage is TRBJ1-5; tentatively, D is TRBD1 (5 bases). Trimming took off 2 bases at V and 0 bases at J, with 8 bases between the two ends. Germline assignment: CDR1 ENHRY and CDR2 SYGVKD. The CDR3 loop spans 15 amino acids. The CDR3 sequence is CAISESRGSNQPQHF. The CDR3 nucleotides are TGTGCCATCAGTGAGAGTAGGGGTAGCAATCAGCCCCAGCATTTT.

DNA of the CDR3: TGTGCCAGCAGCTCTAGGACAGGGTACGATGAGCAGTTCTTC. Amino acid sequence: CASSSRTGYDEQFF. The V and J genes are TRBV5-5 and TRBJ2-1, with 8 bases that match TRBD1. V was pared by 3 bases and J by 8 bases, with 7 bases of the junction left unmatched. Germline CDR1 and CDR2: SGHKS and YYEKEE (reference sequence). The CDR3 has 14 amino acids.

This sequence joins TRBV19 and TRBJ2-7; TRBD2 is a possible D gene (5 bases). Looked up from germline, CDR1 is LNHDA and CDR2 is SQIVND (reference sequence). V was pared by 2 bases and J by 5 bases, with 19 bases between. CDR3 size: 16 residues. DNA of the CDR3: TGTGCCAGTAGTATAATGAGCGGAACCCGGTATGACGAGCAGTACTTC. Its protein product is CASSIMSGTRYDEQYF.

This rearrangement joins TRBV12-5 to TRBJ2-3, with D possibly matching TRBD2 (6 bases). CDR1 and CDR2 from the germline V gene are LGHNT and FRNRAP. V lost 9 bases to trimming and J lost 2 bases, with 12 bases between them. The CDR3 sequence is 13 residues long. The CDR3: CASARGFTDTQYF. CDR3 DNA: TGTGCTAGCGCTCGGGGGTTCACAGATACGCAGTATTTT. Combining the CDR3 with reference TRBV12-5 and TRBJ2-3 gives the whole variable domain DARVTQTPRHKVTEMGQEVTMRCQPILGHNTVFWYRQTMMQGLELLAYFRNRAPLDDSGMPKDRFSAEMPDATLATLKIQPSEPRDSAVYFCASARGFTDTQYFGPGTRLTVL.

The chain links TRBV7-2 to TRBJ1-2; 7 bases are a match to TRBD1. The germline gives CDR1 SGHTA, CDR2 FQGNSA. The trim removed 4 bases at V and 5 bases at J, leaving 16 bases unmatched. The CDR3 has 17 residues. The CDR3 bases are TGTGCCAGCAGCTCGACTCCATACACAGGGGAGATATATGGCTACACCTTC. Encoded protein: CASSSTPYTGEIYGYTF.